Listed below are T cell receptor beta chains from one sample, sequenced in a study of PD-L1 blockade in urothelial cancer. Assay: immunoSEQ multiplex PCR; the TCRdb copy retains only in-frame clones and omits some. The sample includes more than 90,000 clones, approximately 90% of them seen just once. Sequencing used PBMCs, obtained around atezolizumab (anti-PD-L1) treatment. Receptor source: a man between 60 and 75 years old with urothelial cancer. Both conserved end residues are part of each CDR3. The D gene is left open where the match is weak. Clone size appears in some rows only: once, few, many, or a class for an expanded clone.

cdr3_nt cdr3_aa v_call clone_size j_call d_call
TGTGCCAGCAGCCGAGTCCCGCGAGCGCACACCGGGGAGCTGTTTTTT CASSRVPRAHTGELFF TRBV5-4 few TRBJ2-2 NA
TGCAGCGGCACAGGGATGGGGGGAAACACCATATATTTT CSGTGMGGNTIYF TRBV29-1 NA TRBJ1-3 NA
TGCGCCAGCAGGGCCGGGACTAGCGGGATAGGCTCCTACAATGAGCAGTTCTTC CASRAGTSGIGSYNEQFF TRBV5-1 NA TRBJ2-1 TRBD2
TGTGCCAGCAGTGATACCCAGGCGAGCTCCTATAATTCACCCCTCCACTTT CASSDTQASSYNSPLHF TRBV2 few TRBJ1-6 NA
TGTGCCAGCAGCGTACAGGGGGGCACTGAAGCTTTCTTT CASSVQGGTEAFF TRBV7-9 NA TRBJ1-1 TRBD1
TGTGCCAGCAGCTCAAATTGGGCCCAGGGGTATATTGCCGTACCTTACAATGAGCAGTTCTTC CASSSNWAQGYIAVPYNEQFF TRBV21-1 NA TRBJ2-1 NA
TGCGCCAGCAGCTTCTTAGCTAGCGGGGACACAGATACGCAGTATTTT CASSFLASGDTDTQYF TRBV5-1 NA TRBJ2-3 TRBD2
TGTGCCAGCAGCCCGGACAGCCAAGAGACCCAGTACTTC CASSPDSQETQYF TRBV5-5 NA TRBJ2-5 NA
TGTGCCAGCTCACCGGACAGAAACACCTTCTACGAGCAGTACTTC CASSPDRNTFYEQYF TRBV18 NA TRBJ2-7 NA
TGTGCCAGCAGCGCCCCAGGGAACACCGGGGAGCTGTTTTTT CASSAPGNTGELFF TRBV9 NA TRBJ2-2 NA
TGCAGCGTCCGCGACTCCCTAGTTCCGGCAGATACGCAGTATTTT CSVRDSLVPADTQYF TRBV29-1 NA TRBJ2-3 NA
TGCGCCAGCAGCCAAGTTGCGGAGGGGTCCTACGAGCAGTACTTC CASSQVAEGSYEQYF TRBV4-3 NA TRBJ2-7 NA
TGTGCCAGCAGCCCCATCTCTGGAAACACCATATATTTT CASSPISGNTIYF TRBV7-2 NA TRBJ1-3 NA
TGTGCCAGCAGGTCCCCCGGGGACACTGAAGCTTTCTTT CASRSPGDTEAFF TRBV6-5 NA TRBJ1-1 NA
TGTGCCAGCAGCTTGGCCCTAGGGACAGGGCACTACGAGCAGTACTTC CASSLALGTGHYEQYF TRBV5-4 NA TRBJ2-7 TRBD1
TGTGCCAGCAGTGAATTGAAGGGAGAACTTCCCTATGGCTACACCTTC CASSELKGELPYGYTF TRBV25-1 NA TRBJ1-2 NA
TGTGCCAGCAGCTTTGGACAGGGTATCCCCACCTACTCCTACGAGCAGTACTTC CASSFGQGIPTYSYEQYF TRBV5-4 NA TRBJ2-7 TRBD1
TGCGCCAGCAGCTTTACTCCGTCTAACTATGGCTACACCTTC CASSFTPSNYGYTF TRBV5-1 NA TRBJ1-2 NA
TGTGCCAGCAGCTGGGACAGGGGATACAATGAGCAGTTCTTC CASSWDRGYNEQFF TRBV7-3 NA TRBJ2-1 TRBD1
TGTGCCAGCAGCGCCCAAATTGAGGGATCCTACGAGCAGTACTTC CASSAQIEGSYEQYF TRBV9 NA TRBJ2-7 NA
TGTGCCAGCAACGTACAGGGGACGCCGAACACCGGGGAGCTGTTTTTT CASNVQGTPNTGELFF TRBV2 NA TRBJ2-2 TRBD1
TGTGCCAGAAGCTGGGCGGGGGGATATAGCAATCAGCCCCAGCATTTT CARSWAGGYSNQPQHF TRBV5-3 NA TRBJ1-5 NA
TGTGCCAGCAGTCTTCCAGCGCGTACTGAAGCTTTCTTT CASSLPARTEAFF TRBV7-9 once TRBJ1-1 NA